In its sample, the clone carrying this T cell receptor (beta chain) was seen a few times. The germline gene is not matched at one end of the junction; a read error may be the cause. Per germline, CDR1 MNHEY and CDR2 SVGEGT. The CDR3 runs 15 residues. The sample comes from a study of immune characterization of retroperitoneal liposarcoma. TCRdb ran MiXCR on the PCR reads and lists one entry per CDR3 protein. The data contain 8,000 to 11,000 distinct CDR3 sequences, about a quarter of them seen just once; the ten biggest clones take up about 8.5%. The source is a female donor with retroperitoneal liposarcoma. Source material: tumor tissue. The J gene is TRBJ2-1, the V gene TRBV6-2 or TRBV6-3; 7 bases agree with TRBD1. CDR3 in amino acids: CASSYRDSSYNEQYF. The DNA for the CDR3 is TGTGCCAGCAGTTATAGGGACAGCTCCTACAATGAGCAGTACTTT.